This TCR beta chain comes out of a study of shared clonotypes between healthy human individuals. General study results and limits: Generally, naive subsets came out with larger estimated richness than memory subsets. A handful of donors had approximately 4.6% of their naive CD4 clonotypes in common.

A single count supports this clone. Its specificity is not known. CD8 cells regarded as naive lacked CD45RO, were positively chosen for CCR7, and omitted terminally differentiated effector memory CD45RA+ cells. V shed 5 bases, J shed 4 bases, and the junction held 11 bases outside the gene matches. Germline loops: CDR1 LNHDA, CDR2 SQIVND (reference sequence). The CDR3 is made up of 16 amino acids. In the study's own analysis: Filtering differed since immunoSEQ provided only junctions, with no quality scores. TCRdb's copy holds only in-frame clones and misses some; the assay was immunoSEQ multiplex PCR. V and J calls and clone size are those listed in that table; D and trimming were worked out from the DNA. The sample lists some 1,900,000 clones; approximately 95% were seen once.

This TCR came from a man between 18 and 29 years old in good health. The sequencing sample was made of naive CD8+ T cells sorted from blood. V is TRBV19 and J is TRBJ1-1, with TRBD1 matching 9 bases. In DNA form, the CDR3 reads TGTGCCAGTAGTTTGAACAGGGGGCCCATGGGCACTGAAGCTTTCTTT. Encoded protein: CASSLNRGPMGTEAFF.